The clone carrying this T cell receptor (beta chain) was counted at least ten times. The time point here: before trial treatment. Patients deemed eligible presented with advanced solid tumors lacking tumor-infiltrating lymphocytes. The entry originates in a study of low-dose radiotherapy and immunotherapy resistance in tumors. In the study overall: Doses delivered to Cohort 2 were 1 Gy per fraction every two weeks, amounting to 13 Gy over 26 weeks. Oral aspirin 300 mg was taken by patients daily for four cycles from cycle 1 day 1.

First-strand cDNA used TRAV- and TRBV-specific primers, covering alpha and beta chains. TCR amplification ran roughly 21 PCR cycles using constant-region and V-primer adapter primers. With in vitro transcription, the isolated mRNA was amplified. MiXCR, applied by TCRdb to the reads, yields one record per CDR3 protein. Of some 85,000 distinct CDR3 sequences listed, 18% are singletons. V was trimmed by 5 bases and J by 2 bases, leaving 6 bases between them. The CDR3 totals 11 residues. CDR1 and CDR2 from the germline V gene are SQVTM and ANQGSEA. V and J are TRBV29-1 and TRBJ1-2, with D hard to call. This sequence originates from a male donor with prostate cancer. This specimen was PBMCs, taken before treatment. For the CDR3, the DNA is TGCAGCGTTTTAACAAACTATGGCTACACCTTC. Protein sequence: CSVLTNYGYTF.